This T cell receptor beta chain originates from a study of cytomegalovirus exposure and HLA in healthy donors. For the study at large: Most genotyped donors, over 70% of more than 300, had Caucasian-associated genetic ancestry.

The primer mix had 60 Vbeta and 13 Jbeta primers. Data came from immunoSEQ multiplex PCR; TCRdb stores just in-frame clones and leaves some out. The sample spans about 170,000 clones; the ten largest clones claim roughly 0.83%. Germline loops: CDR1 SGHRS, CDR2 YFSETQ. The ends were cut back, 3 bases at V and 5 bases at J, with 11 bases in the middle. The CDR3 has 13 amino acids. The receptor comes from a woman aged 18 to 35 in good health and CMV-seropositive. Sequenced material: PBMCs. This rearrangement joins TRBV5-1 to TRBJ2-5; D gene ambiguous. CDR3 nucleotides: TGCGCCAGCAGCTCCCAGGCTGTCGAGACCCAGTACTTC. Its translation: CASSSQAVETQYF. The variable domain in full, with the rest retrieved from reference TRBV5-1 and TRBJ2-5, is KAGVTQTPRYLIKTRGQQVTLSCSPISGHRSVSWYQQTPGQGLQFLFEYFSETQRNKGNFPGRFSGRQFSNSRSEMNVSTLELGDSALYLCASSSQAVETQYFGPGTRLLVL.